This T cell receptor (beta chain) is drawn from a study of response to subunit inactivated influenza vaccine. CDR3 length: 15 residues. Losses at the gene ends were 10 bases for V and 3 bases for J; bases not matched to a gene: 9. This clonotype occurred many times. MiXCR, run by TCRdb on the RT-PCR reads, gives a single entry per CDR3 protein. The data show roughly 520,000 distinct CDR3 sequences, about 25% seen once. Sample: CD4+ T cells sorted from PBMCs, taken less than 6 days after vaccination. The source is a man aged 50 to 60 who received an inactivated influenza vaccine. This sequence joins TRBV12-3 or TRBV12-4 and TRBJ1-6, with 7 bases fitting TRBD1. The CDR3 nucleotides read TGTGCCACCCGAGGGGCAGGGGGCTATAATTCACCCCTCCACTTT. Its translation is CATRGAGGYNSPLHF.